Shown below are 32 T cell receptor beta chains from a single sample sequenced in a study of T cells in Graves' hyperthyroidism and ophthalmopathy. Template material for amplifying TCR beta CDR3 regions consisted of RNA transcripts. The TCR CDR3 first-round RT-PCR relied on the HTBI primer set. TCRdb itself ran the multiplex PCR reads through MiXCR, one entry per CDR3 protein. The sample contains around 240,000 distinct CDR3 sequences, more than 14% of which appear only once. Sequenced sample: blood. The receptors here all came from a woman aged 40 to 49 with Graves' hyperthyroidism that later progressed to Graves' ophthalmopathy.

This clonotype was found many times. The genes are TRBV7-8 and TRBJ2-2; TRBD1 matches at 7 bases. This CDR3 is 14 amino acids long. Germline V gene lookup returns CDR1 SGHVS and CDR2 FQNEAQ. Trimming at V came to 3 bases and at J to 5 bases, leaving 3 bases not matched to a gene. This chain's CDR3 is CASSFIQGTGELFF. The CDR3 bases are TGTGCCAGCAGCTTTATACAGGGGACCGGGGAGCTGTTTTTT.

This clonotype occurred many times. The J gene is TRBJ1-3, the V gene TRBV6-1; D is ambiguous. Germline assignment: CDR1 MNHNS and CDR2 SASEGT. The CDR3 length is 17 residues. The V end lost 3 bases, the J end lost 2 bases, and 17 bases lay between the germline ends. CDR3 nucleotides: TGTGCCAGCAGTGACAGGACCACATTTACCACTGGAAACACCATATATTTT. This sequence encodes CASSDRTTFTTGNTIYF.

This clonotype was seen at least ten times. V is TRBV12-3 or TRBV12-4 and J is TRBJ2-2; D is possibly TRBD2 (5 bases). The CDR3 loop spans 17 amino acids. Trimming pared 8 bases from V and 4 bases from J, leaving 23 bases between. The CDR3 spells CASPRMLNPEGTGELFF. The CDR3 DNA follows: TGTGCCAGCCCTCGAATGCTAAATCCTGAGGGCACCGGGGAGCTGTTTTTT.

This clonotype has ten or more counts. DNA for the CDR3: TGTGCCAGTAGTGGACGACAGAGAGGCACTGAAGCTTTCTTT. This codes for CASSGRQRGTEAFF. The rearrangement joins TRBV19 to TRBJ1-1; D perhaps matches TRBD1 (5 bases). Germline lookup yields CDR1 LNHDA and CDR2 SQIVND (reference sequence). Trimming stripped 5 bases from V and 4 bases from J, with 14 bases between. CDR3 length: 14 residues.

This clonotype appeared many times. The chain has TRBV5-1 and TRBJ1-1; D not certain. CDR3 size: 14 residues. Trimming pared 0 bases from V and 5 bases from J, leaving 11 bases between. Germline V lookup: CDR1 SGHRS, CDR2 YFSETQ. CDR3 protein: CASSLAGFRTEAFF. CDR3 sequence (DNA): TGCGCCAGCAGCTTGGCCGGGTTCAGGACTGAAGCTTTCTTT.

This clonotype has at least ten counts. CDR3 residues: CASSPSGSDYNEQFF. The CDR3 nucleotides are TGCGCCAGCAGTCCGAGCGGGAGTGACTACAATGAGCAGTTCTTC. The chain couples TRBV5-1 to TRBJ2-1; 8 nucleotides match TRBD2. This CDR3 spans 15 amino acids. The V gene end was trimmed by 5 bases and the J gene end by 3 bases; junction bases not matched to a gene: 7. Per germline, CDR1 SGHRS and CDR2 YFSETQ.

This clonotype was detected ten times or more. J is TRBJ2-7 and V is TRBV6-2 or TRBV6-3; perhaps TRBD2 as D (5 bases). The V gene lost 5 bases and the J gene lost 1 base, with 15 bases spanning the gap. This CDR3 has 15 amino acids. Germline V gene lookup returns CDR1 MNHEY and CDR2 SVGEGT. The CDR3 region is CASSQRGLQSYEQYF. The DNA of the CDR3 is TGTGCCAGCAGTCAAAGAGGGTTGCAGTCCTACGAGCAGTACTTC.

This clonotype was seen ten or more times. The chain couples TRBV11-2 to TRBJ1-2, with 9 bases lining up with TRBD1. The J segment lost 4 bases and the V segment lost 5 bases, leaving 17 bases of the junction unmatched. Looked up from germline, CDR1 is SGHAT and CDR2 is FQNNGV. The CDR3 length is 18 residues. The CDR3 DNA follows: TGTGCCAGCAGCACACTTCGGGGGACAGGGAACACTCTCTATGGCTACACCTTC. It encodes CASSTLRGTGNTLYGYTF.

V gene TRBV5-6 combines with J gene TRBJ2-5; D possibly corresponds to TRBD1 (6 bases). The tail of the sequence fits TRBJ2-1 better, so the J call may be wrong. The CDR3 totals 15 residues. Per the germline V gene, CDR1 is SGHDT and CDR2 is YYEEEE. CDR3 coding DNA: TGTGCCAGCAGCCCGAGCTGGGGGCTAAGGGAGACCCAGTTCTTC. It translates to CASSPSWGLRETQFF.

This clonotype has just a few counts. CDR3 nucleotides: TGCGCCAGCAGCCAACCCGAGGCACGTAGCGGGAGGGCCTCGGTAGATACGCAGTATTTT. This codes for CASSQPEARSGRASVDTQYF. The J gene is TRBJ2-3, the V gene TRBV4-1; the match to TRBD2 covers 11 bases. There are 20 residues in the CDR3. The J segment lost 5 bases and the V segment lost 2 bases, leaving 18 bases of the junction unmatched. Germline CDR1 MGHRA, CDR2 YSYEKL.

This clonotype occurred many times. This sequence joins TRBV20-1 and TRBJ2-5; tentative D call: TRBD2 (5 bases). Germline V gene sequence: CDR1 DFQATT, CDR2 SNEGSKA (reference sequence). Trimming stripped 6 bases from V and 5 bases from J, with 16 bases between. The length of the CDR3 is 13 residues. CDR3 DNA sequence: TGCAGTGCGAAGGCGTTCTGGGAGGAGACCCAGTACTTC. Translated: CSAKAFWEETQYF.

This chain connects TRBV29-1 to TRBJ2-1, with 9 bases matching TRBD2. In germline, CDR1 is SQVTM, CDR2 ANQGSEA. Trimming removed 7 bases from V and 1 base from J; junction bases left unmatched: 11. The CDR3 is 16 residues long. The CDR3 region has the DNA TGCAGCGCCCGAGAGGGGGCGGGAGGGTCCTACAATGAGCAGTTCTTC. Translation: CSAREGAGGSYNEQFF.

This clonotype was seen repeatedly, ten times or more. The chain uses TRBV10-2 and TRBJ2-7; 8 nucleotides line up with TRBD2. CDR1 is WSHSY and CDR2 is SAAADI in the germline V gene. The J segment lost 3 bases and the V segment lost 11 bases, leaving 12 bases of the junction unmatched. The CDR3 length is 14 residues. CDR3 protein: CAGSHGLAGYEQYF. The CDR3 DNA reads as TGCGCCGGATCCCACGGGCTAGCGGGCTACGAGCAGTACTTC.

This clonotype showed up many times. V gene TRBV9 combines with J gene TRBJ1-6, with a weak D call TRBD1 (6 bases). The CDR3 is made up of 14 amino acids. The germline V and J ends were trimmed by 0 bases and 11 bases, with 12 bases remaining between them. The germline V gene has CDR1 SGDLS and CDR2 YYNGEE. Here the CDR3 DNA reads TGTGCCAGCAGCGTAGCGGCAGGGGAGGCACCCCTCCACTTT. Translating gives CASSVAAGEAPLHF.

This clonotype was seen repeatedly, ten times or more. The genes are TRBV13 and TRBJ2-5; TRBD1 agrees at 11 bases. Germline CDR1 is PRHDT and CDR2 is FYEKMQ (reference sequence). V lost 5 bases, J lost 1 base, and 6 bases stayed unmatched. The CDR3 totals 16 residues. The CDR3 loop reads CASSHGTGGSQETQYF. The CDR3 DNA is TGTGCCAGCAGCCACGGGACAGGGGGGAGCCAAGAGACCCAGTACTTC.

This clonotype was seen many times. The chain carries TRBV6-1 and TRBJ1-1; 7 bases align to TRBD1. Germline V CDR1 and CDR2: MNHNS, SASEGT. This CDR3 is built from 14 residues. The V and J ends lost 10 bases and 0 bases, in that order; junction bases with no gene match: 8. DNA of the CDR3: TGTGCCACCGACAGGGCCAACATGAACACTGAAGCTTTCTTT. Translated, it gives CATDRANMNTEAFF.

This clonotype was counted at least ten times. The rearrangement links TRBV11-2 to TRBJ2-3, with D perhaps matching TRBD1 (5 bases). The V and J ends lost 6 bases and 1 base respectively, with 14 bases between them. This CDR3 has 15 amino acids. From germline, CDR1 is SGHAT and CDR2 FQNNGV. The CDR3 reads CASRKPGLRTDTQYF. The CDR3 DNA reads as TGTGCCAGCAGAAAACCAGGGTTGCGCACAGATACGCAGTATTTT.

In its sample, this clonotype was seen many times. The V call is TRBV10-3, the J call TRBJ2-7; TRBD1 matches 11 bases. This CDR3 contains 13 residues. V trimming: 10 bases; J trimming: 6 bases; junction bases outside the gene matches: 8. CDR1 ENHRY and CDR2 SYGVKD come from the germline V gene. The CDR3 reads CATSGTGGFEQYF. CDR3 DNA: TGTGCCACCTCCGGGACAGGGGGGTTCGAGCAGTACTTC.

This clonotype was seen a few times. The J gene is TRBJ2-1, the V gene TRBV4-1; tentative D call: TRBD2 (6 bases). There are 14 residues in the CDR3. V lost 2 bases to trimming and J lost 9 bases, with 14 bases between them. Germline loops: CDR1 MGHRA, CDR2 YSYEKL. In DNA, the CDR3 is TGCGCCAGCAGCCAACCGGGGCGGGGTGGTGAGCAGTTCTTC. As protein: CASSQPGRGGEQFF.

This clonotype was detected a few times. V gene TRBV10-3 combines with J gene TRBJ1-2, with D unresolved. Trimming cost V 4 bases and J 6 bases, with 9 bases left between them. Germline values: CDR1 ENHRY, CDR2 SYGVKD. The length of the CDR3 is 12 residues. Here the CDR3 DNA reads TGTGCCATCAGTGGGCCGACCCATGGCTACACCTTC. It codes for CAISGPTHGYTF.

Regarding this clonotype: This may be a read error, as it is one base from a much larger clone. J is TRBJ1-1 and V is TRBV19; D is unresolved. Looked up from germline, CDR1 is LNHDA and CDR2 is SQIVND (reference sequence). The CDR3 contains 12 residues. Between the trimmed V and J ends, which lost 10 bases and 1 base, there was a span of 10 bases. The CDR3 region has the DNA TGTGCCACCACCCCTGGGAACACTGAAGCTTTCTTT. Translating gives CATTPGNTEAFF. The complete variable domain, with remaining parts taken from reference TRBV19 and TRBJ1-1, reads DGGITQSPKYLFRKEGQNVTLSCEQNLNHDAMYWYRQDPGQGLRLIYYSQIVNDFQKGDIAEGYSVSREKKESFPLTVTSAQKNPTAFYLCATTPGNTEAFFGQGTRLTVV.

The sample holds many counts of this clonotype. The V and J genes are TRBV12-5 and TRBJ2-1; 15 positions match TRBD2. The CDR3 totals 19 residues. The ends lost 3 bases at V and 3 bases at J; junction bases unmatched: 9. CDR1 is LGHNT, CDR2 FRNRAP, per germline. The CDR3 spells CASGLWQGGLAGGYNEQFF. CDR3 DNA sequence: TGTGCTAGTGGTTTATGGCAGGGGGGACTAGCGGGAGGCTACAATGAGCAGTTCTTC.

This clonotype was recorded many times. The chain joins TRBV2 to TRBJ2-3; D is uncertain. V gave up 11 bases and J gave up 1 base, with 25 bases separating them. The CDR3 length is 17 residues. Germline V gene lookup returns CDR1 SNHLY and CDR2 FYNNEI. CDR3 protein: CAGVELVSSRGTDTQYF. CDR3 nucleotide sequence: TGTGCCGGAGTGGAGTTGGTCTCGTCCAGAGGCACAGATACGCAGTATTTT. Full variable domain (outside the CDR3, taken from reference TRBV2 and TRBJ2-3): EPEVTQTPSHQVTQMGQEVILRCVPISNHLYFYWYRQILGQKVEFLVSFYNNEISEKSEIFDDQFSVERPDGSNFTLKIRSTKLEDSAMYFCAGVELVSSRGTDTQYFGPGTRLTVL.

This clonotype was counted ten times or more. The CDR3: CASSQSPGNTIYF. The CDR3 DNA sequence: TGCGCCAGCAGCCAATCACCCGGAAACACCATATATTTT. The chain joins TRBV4-1 to TRBJ1-3, with no clear D. With 2 bases removed from V and 4 bases from J, the gap between germline ends came to 6 bases. Germline assignment: CDR1 MGHRA and CDR2 YSYEKL. The CDR3 has 13 amino acids.

The chain carries TRBV7-2 and TRBJ1-1; D is uncertain. Deletions cut 5 bases from V and 10 bases from J, with 11 bases between. CDR3 length: 11 amino acids. Germline assignment: CDR1 SGHTA and CDR2 FQGNSA. As DNA, the CDR3 is TGTGCCAGCAGCCCGACGAATGTAGCTTTCTTT. Translating gives CASSPTNVAFF.

This rearrangement joins TRBV11-2 to TRBJ2-7; D call uncertain. There are 15 residues in the CDR3. The V end lost 6 bases, the J end lost 2 bases, and 17 bases lay between the germline ends. Germline CDR1 reads SGHAT; CDR2 reads FQNNGV. DNA of the CDR3: TGTGCCAGCAGTCCTCGGCCCGGACCGCCCTACGAGCAGTACTTC. This gives the protein CASSPRPGPPYEQYF.

This clonotype has just a few counts. The rearrangement links TRBV7-8 to TRBJ2-7; 8 bases line up with TRBD1. Germline-derived CDR1 and CDR2 are SGHVS and FQNEAQ. The J segment lost 6 bases and the V segment lost 1 base, leaving 8 bases of the junction unmatched. This CDR3 has 15 amino acids. CDR3 sequence (DNA): TGTGCCAGCAGCTTAGTGAGGACAGGGTCGGCCGAGCAGTACTTC. Translation: CASSLVRTGSAEQYF.

Note on this clonotype: Relative to the germline gene, one junction end is altered; a read error may explain this. The V gene is TRBV11-2, the J gene TRBJ1-1; unclear D gene. Germline V gene data show CDR1 as SGHAT and CDR2 as FQNNGV. The CDR3 has 16 residues. The CDR3 region is CASSLDRSQMNTEAFF. The CDR3, as DNA: TGTGCCAGCAGCTTAGATCGGAGCCAGATGAACACTGAAGCTTTTTTT.

This clonotype came up many times. The chain couples TRBV28 to TRBJ2-1, with 7 bases aligning to TRBD1. Unmatched junction bases numbered 2, after V lost 3 bases and J lost 0 bases. Germline CDR1 and CDR2: MDHEN and SYDVKM. The length of the CDR3 is 15 residues. This chain's CDR3 is CASSLDRSSYNEQFF. The CDR3 coding sequence is TGTGCCAGCAGTTTGGACAGGAGCTCCTACAATGAGCAGTTCTTC.

This clonotype was detected only a few times. Since a much larger clone is just one base distant, this may be a read error. Because it lacks the conserved phenylalanine or tryptophan at the end, this CDR3 is likely a read error. The chain uses TRBV7-6 and TRBJ2-7, with 9 bases aligning to TRBD1. The CDR3 is 16 residues long. J gave up 6 bases and V 4 bases, and 13 bases lay outside the gene matches. CDR1 SGHVS and CDR2 FNYEAQ come from the germline V gene. The CDR3 reads CASSSSTGGPASEQYL. CDR3 in DNA: TGTGCCAGCAGCTCGTCGACAGGGGGTCCAGCCTCCGAGCAGTACCTC.

This clonotype has more than one count but fewer than ten. Possible read error: a much larger clone is one base away. The rearrangement uses TRBV27 and TRBJ2-1, with D perhaps TRBD1 (6 bases). CDR3 length: 15 amino acids. CDR1 is MNHEY and CDR2 is SMNVEV in the germline V gene (reference sequence). This CDR3 is CASTPRGPSYNEQSF. CDR3 sequence (DNA): TGTGCCAGCACCCCCAGGGGTCCCTCCTACAATGAGCAGTCCTTC.

In its sample, this clonotype was seen many times. Here the CDR3 reads CASSLYGNEQFF. DNA of the CDR3: TGTGCCAGCAGTTTATACGGCAATGAGCAGTTCTTC. The chain couples TRBV27 to TRBJ2-1; no definite D call. Germline V gene lookup returns CDR1 MNHEY and CDR2 SMNVEV (reference sequence). The CDR3 loop spans 12 amino acids. Trimming pared 1 base from V and 6 bases from J, leaving 4 bases between.